What follows describes a single T cell receptor (beta chain). Assay used: immunoSEQ multiplex PCR; TCRdb lists only in-frame clones, some missing. The sample contains fewer than 300,000 clones, 85% to 90% of which appear only once. This specimen comes from a study of blood T cell repertoires in COVID-19. Study in general: Acute-phase and convalescent COVID-19 samples originated in the United States, Italy and Spain. PBMCs, B-cell-depleted T cells, or T cells provided the cDNA or gDNA that made up the material.

CDR1 SGHTA and CDR2 FQGNSA come from the germline V gene. The V end was cut by 4 bases, the J end by 2 bases, with 15 bases between. CDR3 length equals 15 residues. The sequence was collected from a woman aged 40-49 years who had recovered from COVID-19. Sequences were obtained from peripheral blood. The rearrangement uses TRBV7-2 and TRBJ2-7, with D tentatively TRBD2 (5 bases). DNA of the CDR3: TGTGCCAGCAGCTCGAGGGCTAGTCGGCCCTACGAGCAGTACTTC. The encoded protein is CASSSRASRPYEQYF.